The source of this T cell receptor beta chain is a study of T cells in Graves' hyperthyroidism and ophthalmopathy. This CDR3 comprises 14 residues. Germline V lookup: CDR1 MGHRA, CDR2 YSYEKL. V lost 4 bases and J lost 6, with 16 bases in between. Amplification yielded TCR beta CDR3 regions, with RNA transcripts as the source. RT-PCR in the first round (using the HTBI primer set) targeted the TCR CDR3. One entry per CDR3 protein, called by TCRdb with MiXCR from the multiplex PCR reads. The data hold almost 250,000 distinct CDR3 sequences, with approximately 25% observed a single time. Ophthalmopathy patients had moderate-to-severe active disease, CAS ≥3, NOSPECS ≥4, and disease duration under 3 months.

This sequence was found in a woman in her 40s with Graves' ophthalmopathy. Sequenced input: blood. V is TRBV4-1 and J is TRBJ2-7; the D is unclear. DNA for the CDR3: TGCGCCAGCAGCCTTCCCCTTAGAAGGTCCGAGCAGTACTTC. As protein: CASSLPLRRSEQYF.